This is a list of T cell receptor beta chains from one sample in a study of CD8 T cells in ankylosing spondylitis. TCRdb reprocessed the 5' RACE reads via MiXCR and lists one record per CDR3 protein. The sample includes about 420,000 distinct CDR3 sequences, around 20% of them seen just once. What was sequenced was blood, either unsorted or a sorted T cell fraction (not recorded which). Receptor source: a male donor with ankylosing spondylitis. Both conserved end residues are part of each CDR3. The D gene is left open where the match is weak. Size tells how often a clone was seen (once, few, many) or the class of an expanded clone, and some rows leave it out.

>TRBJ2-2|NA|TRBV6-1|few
TGTGCCAGCTCGGGGGTAAACACCGGGGAGCTGTTTTTT
CASSGVNTGELFF
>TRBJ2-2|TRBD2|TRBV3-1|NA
TGTGCCGTGACTAGCGGGGCGATTAACACCGGGGAGCTGTTTTTT
CAVTSGAINTGELFF
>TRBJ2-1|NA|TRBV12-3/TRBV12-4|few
TGTGCCAGCAGTTTCGTCGGGCGCCGGTTGGATGAGCAGTTCTTC
CASSFVGRRLDEQFF
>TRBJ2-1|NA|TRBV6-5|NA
TGTGCCAGCAGTTACTCGACTAGTCTCTCCTACAATGAGCAGTTCTTC
CASSYSTSLSYNEQFF
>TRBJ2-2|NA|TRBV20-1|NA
TGCAGTGCTAGAAGGCAGCCGGCGAACACCGGGGAGCTGTTTTTT
CSARRQPANTGELFF
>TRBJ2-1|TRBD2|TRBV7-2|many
TGTGCCAGCAGCCGGACTAGCGGGAGCTACAATGAGCAGTTCTTC
CASSRTSGSYNEQFF
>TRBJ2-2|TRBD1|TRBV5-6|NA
TGTGCCAGCAGCCTGGTTCTGGACAGGGTCACCGGGGAGCTGTTTTTT
CASSLVLDRVTGELFF
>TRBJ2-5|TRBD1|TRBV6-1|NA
TGTGCCAGCCGGACAGGTGGTCCACTCCAAGAGACCCAGTACTTC
CASRTGGPLQETQYF
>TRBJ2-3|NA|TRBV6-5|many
TGTGCCAGCAGTTACTCATCCGGAGGGAGGGGGAATACGCAGTATTTT
CASSYSSGGRGNTQYF
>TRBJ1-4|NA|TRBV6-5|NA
TGTGCCAGCAGTTATTCCCAGCATGCAACTAATGAAAAACTGTTTTTT
CASSYSQHATNEKLFF
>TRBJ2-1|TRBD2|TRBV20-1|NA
TGCAGTGCTAGGCGGACTAGCGGGGATCTTCACTTTACGGATGAGCAGTTCTTC
CSARRTSGDLHFTDEQFF
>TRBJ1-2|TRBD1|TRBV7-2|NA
TGTGCCAGCAGTTTAGAGGCGGCAGGGGGCAGCTATGGCTACACCTTC
CASSLEAAGGSYGYTF
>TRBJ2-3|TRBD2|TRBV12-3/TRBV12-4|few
TGTGCCAGCAGCCAAAGGACTAGCGGGGTTAGCACAGATACGCAGTATTTT
CASSQRTSGVSTDTQYF
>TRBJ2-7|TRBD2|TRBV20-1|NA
TGCAGTGCTTATGCGGGAGTTCGCTCTTACGAGCAGTACTTC
CSAYAGVRSYEQYF
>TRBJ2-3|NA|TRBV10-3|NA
TGTGCCATCACCCTGACCCGAGGGGCTACAGATACGCAGTATTTT
CAITLTRGATDTQYF
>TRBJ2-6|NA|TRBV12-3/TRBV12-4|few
TGTGCCAGCAGTTTATGGCAGGCAAGCTCTGGGGCCAACGTCCTGACTTTC
CASSLWQASSGANVLTF
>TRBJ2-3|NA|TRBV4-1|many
TGCGCCAGCAGCCTCACGGGGCAAACGACGCAGTATTTT
CASSLTGQTTQYF
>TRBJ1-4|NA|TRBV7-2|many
TGTGCCAGCAGCTCCTCAATTGGAACTAATGAAAAACTGTTTTTT
CASSSSIGTNEKLFF
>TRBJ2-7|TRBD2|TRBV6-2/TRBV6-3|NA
TGTGCCAGCAGTTACCGGGCCCGGGAGGACGAGCAGTACTTC
CASSYRAREDEQYF
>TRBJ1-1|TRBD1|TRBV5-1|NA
TGCGCCAGCAGCGTGGGACAGGAGAACACTGAAGCTTTCTTT
CASSVGQENTEAFF
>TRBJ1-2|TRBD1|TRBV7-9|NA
TGTGCCAGCAGCTTCCTACAGGGGGCAGGCTATGGCTACACCTTC
CASSFLQGAGYGYTF
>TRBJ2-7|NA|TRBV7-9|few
TGTGCCAGCAGCCTAGGACAGTTCTACGAGCAGTACTTC
CASSLGQFYEQYF
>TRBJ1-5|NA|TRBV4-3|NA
TGCGCCAGCAGCCAAGATTCTCGTGGGAGTCAGCCCCAGCATTTT
CASSQDSRGSQPQHF
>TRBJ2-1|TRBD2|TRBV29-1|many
TGCAGCGTTGGAGGGACTAGCGGGAGTCGCTCCTACAATGAGCAGTTCTTC
CSVGGTSGSRSYNEQFF
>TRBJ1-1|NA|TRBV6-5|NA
TGTGCCAGCATCTCAACGGTCGAAGCTTTCTTT
CASISTVEAFF
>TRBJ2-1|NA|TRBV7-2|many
TGTGCCAGCAGCTTAGAAAGGTACAATGAGCAGTTCTTC
CASSLERYNEQFF
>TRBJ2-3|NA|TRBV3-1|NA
TGTGCCAGCAGCCAAGATTGGGCAACATCAGATACGCAGTATTTT
CASSQDWATSDTQYF
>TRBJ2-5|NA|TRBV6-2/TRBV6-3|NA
TGTGCCAGCACGGGGCAGGCGGAGACCCAGTACTTC
CASTGQAETQYF
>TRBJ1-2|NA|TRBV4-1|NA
TGCGCCAGCAGCCAGCAACTTAACTATGGCTACACCTTC
CASSQQLNYGYTF
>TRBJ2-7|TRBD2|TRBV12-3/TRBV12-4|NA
TGTGCCAGCAGTTTCACAGCGGGAGGGTACGAGCAGTACTTC
CASSFTAGGYEQYF
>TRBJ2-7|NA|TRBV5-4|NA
TGTGCCAGCAGCTTGGTAGGGCCAGCGGTCTCCTACGAGCAGTACTTC
CASSLVGPAVSYEQYF
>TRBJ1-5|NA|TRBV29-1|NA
TGCAGCGTTGAAGGGGATAGCAATCAGCCCCAGCATTTT
CSVEGDSNQPQHF
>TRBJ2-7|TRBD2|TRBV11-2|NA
TGTGCCAGCAGCTGGAGTACTAGCGGGAGTTTGGGCGAGCAGTACTTC
CASSWSTSGSLGEQYF
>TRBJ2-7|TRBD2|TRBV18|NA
TGTGCCAGCTCACCGTCGGAAGGCGGGAGTCTCGAGCAGTACTTC
CASSPSEGGSLEQYF
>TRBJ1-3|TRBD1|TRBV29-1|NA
TGCAGCGTCGCAGGACAGGGCGGAAACACCATATATTTT
CSVAGQGGNTIYF
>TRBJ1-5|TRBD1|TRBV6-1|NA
TGTGCCAGCAGCAGAGACAGGGGGCTTCAGCCCCAGCATTTT
CASSRDRGLQPQHF
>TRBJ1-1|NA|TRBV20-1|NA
TGCAGTGCTGAGGGGCGGCCTCTGGGCGCTGAAGCTTTCTTT
CSAEGRPLGAEAFF
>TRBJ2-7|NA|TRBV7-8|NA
TGTGCCAGCAGCTTGAGAGACGGGATATTCTACGAGCAGTACTTC
CASSLRDGIFYEQYF
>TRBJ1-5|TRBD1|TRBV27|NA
TGTGCCAGCAGTTCCATGGACAGGCGCTATAGCAATCAGCCCCAGCATTTT
CASSSMDRRYSNQPQHF
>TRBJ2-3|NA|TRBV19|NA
TGTGCCAGTAGTAGGTCGACGGGGCTCACAGATACGCAGTATTTT
CASSRSTGLTDTQYF
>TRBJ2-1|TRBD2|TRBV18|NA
TGTGCCAGCTCACCGGCTAGCGGGAGGGGCCATGAGCAGTTCTTC
CASSPASGRGHEQFF
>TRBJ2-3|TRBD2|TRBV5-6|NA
TGTGCCGCCACGAAGGGACTAGGGGGAAACTGGGCGCAGTATTTT
CAATKGLGGNWAQYF